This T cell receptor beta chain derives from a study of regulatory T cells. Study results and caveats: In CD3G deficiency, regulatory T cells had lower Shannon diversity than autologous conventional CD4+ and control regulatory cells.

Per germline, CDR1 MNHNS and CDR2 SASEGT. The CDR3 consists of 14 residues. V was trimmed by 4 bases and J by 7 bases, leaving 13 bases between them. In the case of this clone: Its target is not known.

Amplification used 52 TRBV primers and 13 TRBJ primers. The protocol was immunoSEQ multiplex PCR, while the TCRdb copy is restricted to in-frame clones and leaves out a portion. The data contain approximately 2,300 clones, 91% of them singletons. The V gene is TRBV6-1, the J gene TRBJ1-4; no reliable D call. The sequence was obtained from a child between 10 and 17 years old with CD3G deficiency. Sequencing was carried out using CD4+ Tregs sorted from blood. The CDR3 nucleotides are TGTGCCAGCAGTGGACGTTGGGAAGGTGAAAAACTGTTTTTT. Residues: CASSGRWEGEKLFF.